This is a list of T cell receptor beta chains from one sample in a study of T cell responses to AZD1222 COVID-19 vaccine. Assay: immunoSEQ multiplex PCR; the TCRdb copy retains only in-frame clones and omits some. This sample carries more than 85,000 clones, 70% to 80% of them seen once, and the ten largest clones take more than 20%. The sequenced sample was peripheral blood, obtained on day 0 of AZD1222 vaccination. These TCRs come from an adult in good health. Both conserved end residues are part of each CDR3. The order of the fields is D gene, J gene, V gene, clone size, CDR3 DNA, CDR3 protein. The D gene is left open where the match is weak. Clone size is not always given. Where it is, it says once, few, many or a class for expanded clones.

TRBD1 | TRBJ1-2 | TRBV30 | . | TGTGCCTGGAGTCCGGGACAGAACTATGGCTACACCTTC | CAWSPGQNYGYTF
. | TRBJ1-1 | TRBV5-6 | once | TGTGCCAGCAGCCAGGACACGAACACTGAAGCTTTCTTT | CASSQDTNTEAFF
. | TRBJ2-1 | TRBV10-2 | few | TGCGCCAGCACTGGGTCCAATGAGCAGTTCTTC | CASTGSNEQFF
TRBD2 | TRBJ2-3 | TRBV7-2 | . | TGTGCCAGCAGCTTAAGGACTAGCGGGAGGGCCCAAGATACGCAGTATTTT | CASSLRTSGRAQDTQYF
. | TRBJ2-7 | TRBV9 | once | TGTGCCAGCAGCCCCGATGCCCCGGGTAATCCTTCCTACGAGCAGTACTTC | CASSPDAPGNPSYEQYF
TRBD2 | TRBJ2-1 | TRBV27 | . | TGTGCCAGCAGTTCAAAACCAGGACTAGCGGGACGCAATGAGCAGTTCTTC | CASSSKPGLAGRNEQFF
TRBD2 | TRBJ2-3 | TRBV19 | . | TGTGCCAGTAGTCCCAGGGCAAGGACTAGCGGGAGTACGCAGTATTTT | CASSPRARTSGSTQYF
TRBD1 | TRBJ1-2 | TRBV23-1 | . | TGCGCCAGCAGTAACCGGGACAGACGCATTTATGGCTACACCTTC | CASSNRDRRIYGYTF
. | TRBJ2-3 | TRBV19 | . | TGTGCCAGTAGTATAGCAGCTAGCAGGACGGACACGCAGTATTTT | CASSIAASRTDTQYF
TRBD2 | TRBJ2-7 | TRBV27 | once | TGTGCCTCCGGTGGCGGGAGGTACCACGAGCAGTACTTC | CASGGGRYHEQYF
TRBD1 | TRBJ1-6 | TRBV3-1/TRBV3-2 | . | TGTGCCAGCAGCCTCGGGACAGCGAATTCACCCCTCCACTTT | CASSLGTANSPLHF
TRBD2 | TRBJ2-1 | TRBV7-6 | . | TGTGCCAGCAGCTCTGGACTAGCGGGAGAGCTACAGGATGAGCAGTTCTTC | CASSSGLAGELQDEQFF
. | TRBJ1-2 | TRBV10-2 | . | TGCGCCAGCAGTGAGTCGAATTGGGACGGCTACACCTTC | CASSESNWDGYTF
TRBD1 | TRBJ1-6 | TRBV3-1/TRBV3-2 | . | TGTGCCAGCAGCCAAGGGCAGGGGGGTTCACCCCTCCACTTT | CASSQGQGGSPLHF
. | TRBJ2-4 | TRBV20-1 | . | TGCAGTGCAGCCTCTAGGGTAATTCAGTACTTC | CSAASRVIQYF
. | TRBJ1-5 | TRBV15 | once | TGTGCCACCAGCAGAAGCACAGGGAATAGCAATCAGCCCCAGCATTTT | CATSRSTGNSNQPQHF
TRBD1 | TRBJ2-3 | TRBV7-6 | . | TGTGCCAGCAGCTTATTCCGACCGGGACAGGGAATAGATACGCAGTATTTT | CASSLFRPGQGIDTQYF
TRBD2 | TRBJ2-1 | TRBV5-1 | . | TGCGCCAGCAGCTTGAGCCTAGCGGGAGAGAACGAGCAGTTCTTC | CASSLSLAGENEQFF
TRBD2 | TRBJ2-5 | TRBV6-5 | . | TGTGCCGCCAGCGGGATGAGGGAAGAGACCCAGTACTTC | CAASGMREETQYF
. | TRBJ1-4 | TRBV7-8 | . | TGTGCCAGCAGCCCTGGGGTGTTTAATGAAAAACTGTTTTTT | CASSPGVFNEKLFF
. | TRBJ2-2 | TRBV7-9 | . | TGTGCCAGCAGCTTAGGGCTGCATGCTAACACCGGGGAGCTGTTTTTT | CASSLGLHANTGELFF
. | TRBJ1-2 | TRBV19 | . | TGTGCCAGTATCCCTATGAGGGGCTATGGCTACACCTTC | CASIPMRGYGYTF
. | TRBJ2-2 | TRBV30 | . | TGTGCCTGGAGTGTAAAGACCCTGAACACCGGGGAGCTGTTTTTT | CAWSVKTLNTGELFF
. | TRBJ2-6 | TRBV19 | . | TGTGCCAGTAGTATCTTCCCTGGGGCCAACGTCCTGACTTTC | CASSIFPGANVLTF
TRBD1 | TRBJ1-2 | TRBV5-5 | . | TGTGCCAGCAGCCCCGCCGGGACAGGGGCCTCCTATGGCTACACCTTC | CASSPAGTGASYGYTF
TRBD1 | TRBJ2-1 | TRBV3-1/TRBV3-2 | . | TGTGCCAGCAGCCAATGGGGACAGGGTCGCGACAATGAGCAGTTCTTC | CASSQWGQGRDNEQFF
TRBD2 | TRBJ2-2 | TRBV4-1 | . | TGCGCCAGCAGCCAAGTGGGCGGGAGTGCCTCTGGGGAGCTGTTTTTT | CASSQVGGSASGELFF
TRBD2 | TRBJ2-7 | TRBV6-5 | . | TGTGCCAGCAGTTACTCGAAGTCTAGCGGGCCGCTGGCGCAGTACTTC | CASSYSKSSGPLAQYF
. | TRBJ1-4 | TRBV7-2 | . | TGTGCCAGCAGCTTAGACAGAAAAAATGAAAAACTGTTTTTT | CASSLDRKNEKLFF
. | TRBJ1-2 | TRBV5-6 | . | TGTGCCAGCAGCTTACTTCCCCCAGAGTACTATGGCTACACCTTC | CASSLLPPEYYGYTF
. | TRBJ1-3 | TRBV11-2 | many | TGTGCCAGCAGCTCCTACCGAGGAAACACCATATATTTT | CASSSYRGNTIYF
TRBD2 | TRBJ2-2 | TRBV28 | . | TGTGCCAGCAGTTCCGGGACTAGCGGAGGACGGGGGACCGGGGAGCTGTTTTTT | CASSSGTSGGRGTGELFF
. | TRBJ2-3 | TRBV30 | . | TGTGCCTGGAGTCCTAGCGCAGATACGCAGTATTTT | CAWSPSADTQYF
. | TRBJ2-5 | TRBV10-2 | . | TGCGCCAGCAGTCTTAATCGGGCAAGCCCCCGACAAGAGACCCAGTACTTC | CASSLNRASPRQETQYF
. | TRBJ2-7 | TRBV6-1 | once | TGTGCCAGCAGTGAATTAGGGCAGTACGAGCAGTACTTC | CASSELGQYEQYF
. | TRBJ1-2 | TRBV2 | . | TGTGCCAGCACATGGGTGCCGTCGACATTCGGCTACACCTTC | CASTWVPSTFGYTF
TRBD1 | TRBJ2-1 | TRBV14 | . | TGTGCCAGCAGCCAAGGGGCCGGGACAGGGTACAATGAGCAGTTCTTC | CASSQGAGTGYNEQFF
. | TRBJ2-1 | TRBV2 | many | TGTGCCAGCGCTTACGACAATGAGCAGTTCTTC | CASAYDNEQFF
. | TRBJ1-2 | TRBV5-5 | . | TGTGCCAGCAGCTTGGCCGGAACAGGGACCTATGGCTACACCTTC | CASSLAGTGTYGYTF
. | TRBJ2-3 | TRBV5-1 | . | TGCGCCAGCAGCTTGATTACAGGGTTAGCAGATACGCAGTATTTT | CASSLITGLADTQYF
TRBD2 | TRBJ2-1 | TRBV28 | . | TGTGCCAGCAGTTCCCCCGGGACTAGCGGGAGAGATGAGCAGTTCTTC | CASSSPGTSGRDEQFF
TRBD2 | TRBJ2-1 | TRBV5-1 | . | TGCGCCAGCAGCCTGGGACTAGCGGGAGCGGGTGAGCAGTTCTTC | CASSLGLAGAGEQFF
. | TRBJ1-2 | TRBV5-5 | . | TGTGCCAGCAGCTCGGACAGAGGATGGGGAGGCTACACCTTC | CASSSDRGWGGYTF
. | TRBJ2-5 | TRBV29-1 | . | TGCAGCGTTGAATTCCCAGGAATCGAGACCCAGTACTTC | CSVEFPGIETQYF
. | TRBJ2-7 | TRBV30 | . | TGTGCCTGGAGTGTTTTGGAGACTACTGAGCAGTACTTC | CAWSVLETTEQYF
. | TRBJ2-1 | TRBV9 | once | TGTGCCAGCAGCCCTCTAGGCCGCCGGTATGAGCAGTTCTTC | CASSPLGRRYEQFF
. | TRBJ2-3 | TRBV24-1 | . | TGTGCCACCAGTGATTCTCGGGGCCCAGGAGATACGCAGTATTTT | CATSDSRGPGDTQYF
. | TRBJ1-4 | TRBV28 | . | TGTGCCAGCAGCGCGGAGGGGGCAACTAATGAAAAACTGTTTTTT | CASSAEGATNEKLFF
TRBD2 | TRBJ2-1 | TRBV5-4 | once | TGTGCCAGCAGCTCCCGGACTAGCGGTTTTTACAATGAGCAGTTCTTC | CASSSRTSGFYNEQFF
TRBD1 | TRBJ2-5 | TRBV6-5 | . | TGTGCCAGCACGGACAGGGGGGATTGGGGGACCCAGTACTTC | CASTDRGDWGTQYF